This entry is about one TCR beta chain. This clone's antigen is unknown. Base qualities are missing; no much larger clone stands one base away. The data were obtained in a study of technical replicates of blood from a few donors listed by TCRdb under 2017. The germline V gene provides CDR1 SGHRS and CDR2 YFSETQ. Trimming takes 4 bases off V and 5 bases off J; junction bases not matched to a gene: 13. From the cysteine through the phenylalanine, the CDR3 covers 17 amino acids. Kept here is only the CDR3 DNA, which spans 51 bases and is read in frame from base 1. To prepare the library, the immunoSEQ multiplex PCR assay was applied. TCRdb mirrors the immuneACCESS table, restricted to in-frame sequences. Some clones are absent from its copies; in checked studies, under half trace to an unresolved V gene, and the reason for the others is unknown. A total of around 85,000 clones appear in this sample, approximately 94% of them only once. Jointly, the top ten make up around 0.25% of the sample.

Recombination joined TRBV5-1 with TRBJ2-1, with 9 junctional bases fitting TRBD1. The clonotype was recovered from a human donor in good health. The specimen sequenced was T cells isolated from PBMCs. The CDR3 protein is CASSLSGTGSPHNEQFF. The DNA sequence follows: TGCGCCAGCAGCCTCTCCGGGACAGGGTCCCCCCACAATGAGCAGTTCTTC.